The clone carrying this TCR beta chain was recorded many times. As yet, its antigen is unknown. Original data processing: Owing to the provision of junction-only sequences devoid of quality scores by immunoSEQ, filtering differed. The table came from immunoSEQ multiplex PCR; TCRdb's copy has only in-frame clones and leaves some out. V, J and clone size were drawn from that table, and D and trimming were deduced from the DNA. Of roughly 490,000 clones listed, approximately 79% are singletons. In germline, CDR1 is SGDLS, CDR2 YYNGEE. Deletions cut 0 bases from V and 0 bases from J, with 10 bases between. This CDR3 has 15 residues. This specimen comes from a study of shared clonotypes between healthy human individuals. General study results and limits: Few donors restricted represented genetic and exposure-history diversity.

The chain couples TRBV9 to TRBJ2-7; a weak D match, TRBD1 (6 bases). This receptor was identified in a woman aged 40 to 49 in good health. Some clones in this sample may be carry-over from other donors' samples. The sequenced sample consisted of PBMCs. The CDR3 sequence is CASSVGDIASYEQYF. For the CDR3, the DNA is TGTGCCAGCAGCGTAGGGGACATCGCCTCCTACGAGCAGTACTTC.